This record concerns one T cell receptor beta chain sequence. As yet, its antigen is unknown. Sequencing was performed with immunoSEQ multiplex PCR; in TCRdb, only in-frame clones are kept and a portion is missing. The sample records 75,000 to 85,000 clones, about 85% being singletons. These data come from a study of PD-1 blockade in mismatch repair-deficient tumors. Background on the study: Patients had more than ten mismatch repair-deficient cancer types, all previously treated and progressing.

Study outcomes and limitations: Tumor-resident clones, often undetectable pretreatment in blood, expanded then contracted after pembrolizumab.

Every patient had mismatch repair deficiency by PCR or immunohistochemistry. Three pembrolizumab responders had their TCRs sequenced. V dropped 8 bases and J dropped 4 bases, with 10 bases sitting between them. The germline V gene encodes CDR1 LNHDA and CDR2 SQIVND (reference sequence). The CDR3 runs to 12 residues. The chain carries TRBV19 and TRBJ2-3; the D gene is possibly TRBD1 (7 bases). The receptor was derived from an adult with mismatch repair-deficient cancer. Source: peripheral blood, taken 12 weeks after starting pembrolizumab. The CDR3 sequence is CASRRGADTQYF. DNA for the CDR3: TGTGCCAGTCGCAGGGGGGCAGATACGCAGTATTTT.